These 3 T cell receptor beta chains came from one sample sequenced in a study of cytomegalovirus exposure and HLA in healthy donors. 60 Vbeta and 13 Jbeta primers were used in PCR. Assay: immunoSEQ multiplex PCR; the TCRdb copy retains only in-frame clones and omits some. The sample has about 60,000 clones. The sample was PBMCs. These TCRs come from a boy between 10 and 17 years old in good health and CMV-seronegative.

The genes are TRBV30 and TRBJ2-2; possible D gene TRBD2, 5 bases. Per germline, CDR1 GTSNPN and CDR2 SVGIG (reference sequence). This CDR3 is built from 11 residues. The ends were cut back, 3 bases at V and 9 bases at J, with 8 bases in the middle. The CDR3 reads CAWSTGWELFF. Here the CDR3 DNA reads TGTGCCTGGAGCACGGGGTGGGAGCTGTTTTTT.

The chain uses TRBV27 and TRBJ1-4; perhaps TRBD1 as D (6 bases). Deletions cut 1 base from V and 7 bases from J, with 10 bases between. The germline gives CDR1 MNHEY, CDR2 SMNVEV (reference sequence). This CDR3 has 14 amino acids. CDR3 region: CASSLWRGGEKLFF. CDR3 nucleotide sequence: TGTGCCAGCAGTTTATGGAGAGGGGGTGAAAAACTGTTTTTT.

The J gene is TRBJ2-5, the V gene TRBV20-1, with D unresolved. From germline, CDR1 is DFQATT and CDR2 SNEGSKA (reference sequence). The CDR3 runs 11 residues. Trimming stripped 5 bases from V and 5 bases from J, with 9 bases between. The CDR3 sequence: CSAVDIETQYF. CDR3 DNA: TGCAGTGCTGTAGACATCGAGACCCAGTACTTC.